This T cell receptor (beta chain) originates from a study of blood T cell repertoires in COVID-19. Turning to the study itself: From T cells, B-cell-depleted T cells, or PBMCs came the material, which was cDNA or gDNA.

Profiling relied on immunoSEQ multiplex PCR, and the TCRdb table lists in-frame clones only, not all of them. The table includes approximately 240,000 clones, 75% to 90% detected once. Looked up from germline, CDR1 is SNHLY and CDR2 is FYNNEI. V dropped 7 bases and J dropped 2; count of bases not matched to a gene: 8. This CDR3 is 15 amino acids long. The source material was PBMCs or T cells enriched from blood (not recorded which). The TCR comes from a woman in her late teens or twenties in a cohort exposed to, infected with or recovered from COVID-19 (not recorded which). The J gene is TRBJ2-1, the V gene TRBV2; 7 nucleotides align to TRBD2. The CDR3 DNA follows: TGTGCCAGCACCAAACTAGCGCGAACCTACAATGAGCAGTTCTTC. Its translation is CASTKLARTYNEQFF.